What follows describes a single T cell receptor beta chain. Its antigen remains unidentified. This entry comes from a study of T cell repertoires in cytomegalovirus infection. Overall study: Shared public TCR beta signatures pointed to both CMV infection and a matching HLA type. The study, taken as a whole, reports: Summed frequency of public TCR beta families distinguished CMV carriers with the relevant HLA. Ex vivo, HLA-C-restricted CMV-specific TCR beta clonotypes prevailed over the rest of the response.

The CDR3 has 16 amino acids. Germline V gives CDR1 LGHNT, CDR2 FRNRAP. V gave up 6 bases and J gave up 5 bases; unmatched junction bases: 15. Via MiXCR, TCRdb re-called the reads, giving one row per CDR3 protein. Of about 130,000 distinct CDR3 sequences detected, more than 25% appear once; the ten largest clones hold roughly 50%. The sequence came from a human donor in good health (CMV status not recorded). Some clones in this sample may be carry-over from other donors' samples. The material was CD8+ T cells from cultured PBMCs, obtained from culture after CMV antigen stimulation. The J gene is TRBJ2-5, the V gene TRBV12-5, with 7 nucleotides matching TRBD1. The CDR3 region has the DNA TGTGCTAGTGGACAGACCGGACAGGCCGTCAGGGAGACCCAGTACTTC. Translated, it gives CASGQTGQAVRETQYF.